The 2 T cell receptor beta chains reported below all come from one sample, sequenced in a study of brain T cells in children with intractable seizures. Measured with immunoSEQ multiplex PCR; TCRdb has only the in-frame clones, and not every one. The data show 110,000 or so clones, roughly 92% seen once. Sample: peripheral blood, taken at surgery. The origin of the receptors is a boy under two years old with hemimegalencephaly and intractable seizures.

The chain joins TRBV5-4 to TRBJ2-3, with 8 positions matching TRBD1. CDR3 length: 15 amino acids. Germline V lookup: CDR1 SGHNT, CDR2 YYREEE (reference sequence). V was pared by 0 bases and J by 1 base, with 1 base of the junction left unmatched. CDR3 sequence (DNA): TGTGCCAGCAGCTTGGACAGGGGGGGCACAGATACGCAGTATTTT. This gives the protein CASSLDRGGTDTQYF.

The chain employs TRBV7-9 and TRBJ1-3; no definite D call. The CDR3 covers 14 residues. The V end was cut by 5 bases, the J end by 0 bases, with 8 bases between. Germline V lookup: CDR1 SEHNR, CDR2 FQNEAQ (reference sequence). CDR3: CASSPPGSGNTIYF. DNA for the CDR3: TGTGCCAGCAGCCCGCCTGGCTCTGGAAACACCATATATTTT. Filled out from reference TRBV7-9 and TRBJ1-3, the complete variable domain reads DTGVSQNPRHKITKRGQNVTFRCDPISEHNRLYWYRQTLGQGPEFLTYFQNEAQLEKSRLLSDRFSAERPKGSFSTLEIQRTEQGDSAMYLCASSPPGSGNTIYFGEGSWLTVV.